A selection of T cell receptor beta chains follows, all from one sample in a study of blood T cell repertoires in COVID-19. Assay used: immunoSEQ multiplex PCR; TCRdb lists only in-frame clones, some missing. The table includes around 90,000 clones, about 91% detected once. Source material: peripheral blood. The source is a man between 50 and 59 years old with COVID-19, enrolled during active disease. Both conserved end residues are part of each CDR3. The order of the fields is clone size, D gene, J gene, V gene, CDR3 protein, CDR3 DNA. The D gene is left open where the match is weak. Rows give clone size only sometimes, using once, few, many, or a class for an expanded clone.

NA NA TRBJ1-5 TRBV25-1 CASSETGYRQPQHF TGTGCCAGCAGTGAAACAGGGTATCGACAGCCCCAGCATTTT
few TRBD1 TRBJ1-5 TRBV2 CASSAWTGTNQPQHF TGTGCCAGCAGTGCCTGGACAGGGACAAATCAGCCCCAGCATTTT
NA NA TRBJ1-4 TRBV5-1 CASSLGQGSEKLFF TGCGCCAGCAGCTTGGGGCAGGGAAGCGAAAAACTGTTTTTT
NA NA TRBJ1-1 TRBV11-3 CASSLGGRGTEAFF TGTGCCAGCAGCTTAGGGGGGCGCGGCACTGAAGCTTTCTTT
NA NA TRBJ2-3 TRBV5-6 CASSPPGRGSTDTQYF TGTGCCAGCAGCCCACCAGGTAGGGGGAGCACAGATACGCAGTATTTT
NA NA TRBJ1-2 TRBV18 CASSPPIGNVYGYTF TGTGCCAGCTCACCACCGATCGGGAATGTGTATGGCTACACCTTC
NA TRBD2 TRBJ2-3 TRBV4-2 CASSHGAAGGTDTQYF TGTGCCAGCAGCCACGGAGCGGCGGGGGGCACAGATACGCAGTATTTT
NA NA TRBJ1-4 TRBV7-9 CASSLAGAMTLFF TGTGCCAGCAGCTTGGCAGGGGCAATGACACTGTTTTTT
once TRBD1 TRBJ2-5 TRBV12-3/TRBV12-4 CASSFRGWETQYF TGTGCCAGCAGTTTCAGGGGGTGGGAGACCCAGTACTTC
NA NA TRBJ1-1 TRBV6-5 CASTISPRVTEAFF TGTGCCAGCACCATAAGCCCCAGGGTGACTGAAGCTTTCTTT
few NA TRBJ1-1 TRBV29-1 CSAGTMNTEAFF TGCAGCGCCGGGACTATGAACACTGAAGCTTTCTTT
NA NA TRBJ1-3 TRBV1 CTSSQPDRVYGNTIYF TGCACCAGCAGCCAACCGGACAGGGTTTACGGAAACACCATATATTTT
NA NA TRBJ2-7 TRBV4-3 CASSQDRGITYEQYF TGCGCCAGCAGCCAAGATCGCGGCATTACCTACGAGCAGTACTTC
NA NA TRBJ1-5 TRBV30 CAWSRKGGGGIQPQHF TGTGCCTGGAGCCGTAAGGGAGGGGGAGGGATTCAGCCCCAGCATTTT
NA NA TRBJ1-1 TRBV5-1 CASSWNRENTEAFF TGCGCCAGCAGCTGGAACAGGGAGAACACTGAAGCTTTCTTT
NA NA TRBJ1-2 TRBV4-1 CASTKTTGTYYGYTF TGCGCCAGCACTAAGACGACAGGAACATACTATGGCTACACCTTC
NA TRBD2 TRBJ2-3 TRBV19 CASSIEGRGTDTQYF TGTGCCAGTAGTATCGAGGGGAGGGGCACAGATACGCAGTATTTT
NA NA TRBJ2-2 TRBV7-8 CASSLSARKNTGELFF TGTGCCAGCAGCCTGAGTGCAAGAAAGAACACCGGGGAGCTGTTTTTT
NA NA TRBJ2-2 TRBV4-3 CASSQDEGPGELFF TGCGCCAGCAGCCAAGATGAGGGTCCCGGGGAGCTGTTTTTT
NA TRBD1 TRBJ2-5 TRBV24-1 CATAGTGGETQYF TGTGCCACCGCCGGGACAGGGGGAGAGACCCAGTACTTC
NA NA TRBJ2-1 TRBV15 CATSRDRHNEQFF TGTGCCACCAGCAGGGACAGACACAATGAGCAGTTCTTC
few NA TRBJ1-5 TRBV5-5 CASSLVWGQGNQPQHF TGTGCCAGCAGCTTGGTTTGGGGGCAGGGTAATCAGCCCCAGCATTTT
NA NA TRBJ1-1 TRBV6-6 CAAITGTNTEAFF TGTGCCGCCATCACAGGGACCAACACTGAAGCTTTCTTT
NA TRBD1 TRBJ2-7 TRBV5-6 CASSLAGGSYEQYF TGTGCCAGCAGCTTGGCAGGGGGCTCCTACGAGCAGTACTTC
NA TRBD2 TRBJ2-7 TRBV6-5 CASSYGGEEQYF TGTGCCAGCAGTTACGGGGGGGAAGAGCAGTACTTC
once TRBD1 TRBJ1-6 TRBV7-9 CASSYRGESPLHF TGTGCCAGCAGCTACAGGGGGGAATCACCCCTCCACTTT
NA NA TRBJ2-2 TRBV21-1 CASNRGQGAFTGELFF TGTGCCAGCAACCGGGGACAGGGGGCGTTCACCGGGGAGCTGTTTTTT
NA NA TRBJ1-3 TRBV15 CATCRDTFHSGNTIYF TGTGCCACCTGTCGGGACACCTTTCACTCTGGAAACACCATATATTTT
NA NA TRBJ2-7 TRBV25-1 CASSEMAGDRSTYEQYF TGTGCCAGCAGTGAAATGGCGGGGGACAGGAGCACCTACGAGCAGTACTTC
NA TRBD2 TRBJ2-7 TRBV11-2 CASSFSSGGTYEQYF TGTGCCAGCAGCTTCTCTAGCGGGGGTACCTACGAGCAGTACTTC
NA NA TRBJ2-7 TRBV27 CASSSSRLTRRSYEQYF TGTGCCAGCAGTTCCTCACGACTCACTCGACGTTCCTACGAGCAGTACTTC
once NA TRBJ1-2 TRBV10-2 CASSEGARAGNYGYTF TGCGCCAGCAGTGAGGGGGCCAGGGCTGGAAACTATGGCTACACCTTC
few NA TRBJ1-2 TRBV21-1 CASSNGQGGYTF TGTGCCAGCAGCAACGGACAGGGAGGCTACACCTTC
once TRBD1 TRBJ1-5 TRBV19 CASSQGTGGNQPQHF TGTGCCAGTAGTCAGGGGACAGGGGGCAATCAGCCCCAGCATTTT
NA NA TRBJ2-1 TRBV21-1 CASSSVSKNEQFF TGTGCCAGCAGCAGTGTTAGCAAGAATGAGCAGTTCTTC
NA TRBD1 TRBJ1-2 TRBV2 CASSIMTGGLHGYTF TGTGCCAGCAGTATAATGACAGGGGGTCTCCATGGCTACACCTTC
NA TRBD2 TRBJ2-7 TRBV5-4 CASSQTRTSGGSYEQYF TGTGCCAGCAGCCAGACCAGGACTAGCGGGGGGTCCTACGAGCAGTACTTC
NA TRBD2 TRBJ2-1 TRBV7-2 CASRWGGSYNEQFF TGTGCCAGCAGATGGGGGGGATCCTACAATGAGCAGTTCTTC
once NA TRBJ1-3 TRBV15 CATSRDSWAGTPSGNTIYF TGTGCCACCAGCAGAGATTCGTGGGCAGGAACCCCATCTGGAAACACCATATATTTT
few NA TRBJ1-1 TRBV15 CATSRDVGGFEAFF TGTGCCACCAGCAGAGATGTTGGGGGGTTTGAAGCTTTCTTT
NA TRBD1 TRBJ1-1 TRBV6-1 CASSEAPGTGNTEAFF TGTGCCAGCAGTGAAGCCCCCGGGACAGGGAACACTGAAGCTTTCTTT
NA TRBD1 TRBJ1-1 TRBV9 CASGQGRSTEAFF TGTGCCAGCGGACAGGGACGTTCCACTGAAGCTTTCTTT
NA TRBD1 TRBJ1-3 TRBV30 CAWSVRTGKAGNTIYF TGTGCCTGGAGTGTTCGGACAGGGAAAGCTGGAAACACCATATATTTT
NA TRBD2 TRBJ2-1 TRBV7-9 CASSLGLAGRGVNNEQFF TGTGCCAGCAGCTTGGGACTAGCGGGACGTGGGGTCAACAATGAGCAGTTCTTC
NA TRBD2 TRBJ2-5 TRBV4-1 CASSQGSGAGGQETQYF TGCGCCAGCAGCCAAGGAAGCGGGGCCGGGGGTCAAGAGACCCAGTACTTC
NA NA TRBJ2-3 TRBV2 CALRSRGTDTQYF TGTGCTCTGCGGAGCAGGGGAACAGATACGCAGTATTTT
NA NA TRBJ1-5 TRBV6-2/TRBV6-3 CASSYQDHQPQHF TGTGCCAGCAGTTATCAGGATCATCAGCCCCAGCATTTT
NA NA TRBJ2-1 TRBV2 CASSEAHRANEQFF TGTGCCAGCAGTGAAGCCCACAGGGCTAATGAGCAGTTCTTC
NA NA TRBJ2-2 TRBV28 CASSQNTGELFF TGTGCCAGCAGTCAGAACACCGGGGAGCTGTTTTTT
NA NA TRBJ1-5 TRBV27 CASRPNDKYSNQPQHF TGTGCCAGCAGGCCCAATGACAAGTATAGCAATCAGCCCCAGCATTTT
NA NA TRBJ1-3 TRBV7-2 CASSSGVLGYTIYF TGTGCCAGCAGCTCCGGGGTTCTAGGGTACACCATATATTTT
NA TRBD1 TRBJ1-3 TRBV5-1 CASSSTGALSGNTIYF TGCGCCAGCAGCTCAACAGGGGCCCTCTCTGGAAACACCATATATTTT
NA TRBD2 TRBJ2-2 TRBV5-1 CASSSRTSDTGELFF TGCGCCAGCAGCTCCCGGACTAGCGACACCGGGGAGCTGTTTTTT
NA NA TRBJ1-2 TRBV29-1 CSVEGRTNYGYTF TGCAGCGTTGAAGGGCGGACTAACTATGGCTACACCTTC
NA NA TRBJ2-7 TRBV7-2 CASSLTVYEQYF TGTGCCAGCAGTCTGACAGTTTACGAGCAGTACTTC
NA NA TRBJ2-7 TRBV5-4 CASSSDSNNLYEQYF TGTGCCAGCAGCTCGGACTCAAACAATTTATACGAGCAGTACTTC